The following is a T cell receptor (beta chain) sequence with its context. Its antigen is undetermined. This specimen belongs to a study of CD8 T cells in Susac syndrome. It was with random hexamers that 0.5 to 1 ug RNA was reverse transcribed. TCRdb reprocessed the immunoSEQ multiplex PCR reads via MiXCR and lists one record per CDR3 protein. The sample lists under 95,000 distinct CDR3 sequences, over 90% occurring once. The germline V gene encodes CDR1 SGHRS and CDR2 YFSETQ. Trimming pared 3 bases from V and 2 bases from J, leaving 10 bases between. The CDR3 runs to 14 residues. Whole-study results and caveats: None of the CD4+ T cell repertoires in Susac syndrome showed clonal expansion.

The rearrangement joins TRBV5-1 to TRBJ2-3, with D hard to call. The sample comprised CD4+ T cells from PBMCs. The clonotype comes from a human donor with Susac syndrome. The CDR3 bases are TGCGCCAGCAGCTCCCCGGAGAACACAGATACGCAGTATTTT. Translated: CASSSPENTDTQYF.